Listed here are 32 T cell receptor beta chains from one sample, sequenced in a study of T cell responses to AZD1222 COVID-19 vaccine. Produced via immunoSEQ multiplex PCR; TCRdb's table is partial and in-frame only. The sample shows about 86,000 clones, approximately 86% of them seen only once. Source: peripheral blood, taken on day 0 of AZD1222 vaccination. All receptors come from an adult in good health.

The chain has TRBV7-2 and TRBJ2-7, with TRBD1 matching over 9 bases. Per germline, CDR1 SGHTA and CDR2 FQGNSA. With V trimmed by 0 bases and J by 2 bases, 5 bases remained unmatched. The CDR3 covers 16 residues. In DNA form, the CDR3 reads TGTGCCAGCAGCTTAGCGACAGGACAGGGGACCTACGAGCAGTACTTC. Its protein is CASSLATGQGTYEQYF.

The rearrangement uses TRBV28 and TRBJ1-2; D remains unclear. Germline CDR1 reads MDHEN; CDR2 reads SYDVKM. Between the trimmed V and J ends, which lost 5 bases and 4 bases, there was a span of 5 bases. CDR3 length: 11 residues. This CDR3 is CASSDTYGYTF. CDR3 nucleotide sequence: TGTGCCAGCAGTGACACCTATGGCTACACCTTC.

The chain combines TRBV28 with TRBJ2-1; D not resolved. The V end was cut by 2 bases, the J end by 10 bases, with 9 bases between. The CDR3 has 12 amino acids. Germline CDR1 is MDHEN and CDR2 is SYDVKM. CDR3 in DNA: TGTGCCAGCAGTTTAATTAAGACCGAGCAGTTCTTC. Its protein is CASSLIKTEQFF.

This chain joins TRBV18 and TRBJ2-7; D is unclear. The V end was cut by 3 bases, the J end by 2 bases, with 8 bases between. The germline gives CDR1 KGHSH, CDR2 LQKENI. The length of the CDR3 is 13 residues. The CDR3: CASSPPGTYEQYF. The CDR3 DNA is TGTGCCAGCTCACCCCCGGGCACCTACGAGCAGTACTTC.

The rearrangement joins TRBV30 to TRBJ1-4, with D possibly being TRBD1 (6 bases). The V and J ends lost 3 bases and 4 bases respectively, with 12 bases between them. The germline CDR1 and CDR2 sequences are GTSNPN and SVGIG (reference sequence). The CDR3 covers 14 residues. CDR3: CAWRGDKNNEKLFF. The DNA of the CDR3 is TGTGCCTGGAGGGGGGACAAGAATAATGAAAAACTGTTTTTT.

V is TRBV5-6 and J is TRBJ1-4; a weak D match, TRBD1 (6 bases). CDR1 and CDR2 (germline): SGHDT, YYEEEE. Trimming shortened V by 2 bases and J by 2 bases, and 13 bases separated the two germline ends. The CDR3 totals 16 residues. CDR3 nucleotides: TGTGCCAGCAGCTTTAGGGGGGCGGCGACTAATGAAAAACTGTTTTTT. Its protein product is CASSFRGAATNEKLFF.

The chain uses TRBV27 and TRBJ2-1; possibly TRBD2 for D (6 bases). Germline V CDR1 and CDR2: MNHEY, SMNVEV (reference sequence). The CDR3 contains 16 residues. V lost 5 bases and J 0 bases, leaving 14 bases between the germline ends. The CDR3 loop is CASSPPGARSYNEQFF. The DNA for the CDR3 is TGTGCCAGCAGTCCGCCGGGAGCCCGCTCCTACAATGAGCAGTTCTTC.

The chain combines TRBV7-3 with TRBJ2-2; TRBD1 might be the D (6 bases). V was cut by 2 bases and J by 4 bases, with 8 bases left in between. CDR3 size: 14 residues. Germline values: CDR1 SGHTA, CDR2 FQGTGA. The CDR3 DNA reads TGTGCCAGCAGCTTACAGGGGACCACCGGGGAGCTGTTTTTT. Translation gives CASSLQGTTGELFF.

V usage is TRBV7-8 and J usage is TRBJ2-7, with 10 bases fitting TRBD2. With V trimmed by 5 bases and J by 3 bases, 7 bases remained unmatched. Germline values: CDR1 SGHVS, CDR2 FQNEAQ. The CDR3 runs 15 residues. The CDR3 DNA sequence: TGTGCCAGCAGCGCCTACCGGACTAGCGGCTACGAGCAGTACTTC. Amino acid sequence: CASSAYRTSGYEQYF.

The chain links TRBV29-1 to TRBJ1-5; a weak D match, TRBD1 (5 bases). The CDR3 is 14 amino acids. The germline V gene has CDR1 SQVTM and CDR2 ANQGSEA. The V and J ends lost 4 bases and 11 bases respectively, with 21 bases between them. The CDR3 reads CSVAQGGLGETQHF. DNA for the CDR3: TGCAGCGTTGCGCAGGGTGGACTAGGGGAGACCCAGCATTTT.

V gene TRBV30 combines with J gene TRBJ1-2, with 8 bases matching TRBD1. The V segment lost 7 bases and the J segment 7 bases; nucleotides outside the gene matches: 14. Germline CDR1 GTSNPN, CDR2 SVGIG (reference sequence). The CDR3 sequence is 14 residues long. The CDR3 loop reads CALRGTGGGIGYTF. CDR3 nucleotides: TGTGCCTTGAGAGGGACAGGCGGCGGTATTGGCTACACCTTC.

The chain employs TRBV20-1 and TRBJ1-5, with 7 nucleotides matching TRBD1. The CDR3 is 13 amino acids. The germline V gene encodes CDR1 DFQATT and CDR2 SNEGSKA (reference sequence). The trim removed 3 bases at V and 4 bases at J, leaving 3 bases unmatched. The CDR3 nucleotides read TGCAGTGCTAGTTCAGGGGGGAATCAGCCCCAGCATTTT. Protein product: CSASSGGNQPQHF.

Concerning this clone: One end of the junction is discordant with germline, which a read error may explain. The gene calls are TRBV18 and TRBJ2-1; TRBD1 matches 8 bases. The germline CDR1 and CDR2 sequences are KGHSH and LQKENI. CDR3 length equals 14 residues. CDR3 in DNA: TGCGCCGGCCAAGGACAGGGAGTCTACAATGAGCAGTTCTTC. This codes for CAGQGQGVYNEQFF.

This chain joins TRBV27 and TRBJ2-3, with D perhaps TRBD2 (6 bases). Germline values: CDR1 MNHEY, CDR2 SMNVEV (reference sequence). This CDR3 has 16 residues. V gave up 1 base and J gave up 1 base, with 12 bases separating them. Here the CDR3 DNA reads TGTGCCAGCAGTTTATACGGGAGTGGAGGCACAGATACGCAGTATTTT. As protein: CASSLYGSGGTDTQYF.

This chain joins TRBV6-2 or TRBV6-3 and TRBJ1-5; 7 bases match TRBD1. The CDR3 length is 14 residues. Trimming cost V 4 bases and J 0 bases; bases outside gene matches: 0. Germline V gives CDR1 MNHEY, CDR2 SVGEGT. This chain's CDR3 is CASSSGGSNQPQHF. CDR3 in DNA: TGTGCCAGCAGTTCAGGGGGTAGCAATCAGCCCCAGCATTTT.

This sequence joins TRBV6-2 or TRBV6-3 and TRBJ2-7, with 8 bases identical to TRBD1. From germline, CDR1 is MNHEY and CDR2 SVGEGT. CDR3 size: 16 residues. V gave up 6 bases and J gave up 0 bases; unmatched junction bases: 10. CDR3 in amino acids: CASSSTGGVFSYEQYF. The CDR3, as DNA: TGTGCCAGCAGCTCTACAGGGGGTGTTTTCTCCTACGAGCAGTACTTC.

The chain joins TRBV5-1 to TRBJ2-7; D tentatively reads TRBD1 or TRBD2 (8 bases each). Germline V gene data show CDR1 as SGHRS and CDR2 as YFSETQ. The CDR3 is 16 residues long. The V gene lost 0 bases and the J gene lost 5 bases, with 18 bases spanning the gap. The DNA for the CDR3 is TGCGCCAGCAGCTTGGAACAGGGGGTAGCGGGAAACGAGCAGTACTTC. It specifies CASSLEQGVAGNEQYF. Full variable domain (remainder filled in from reference TRBV5-1 and TRBJ2-7): KAGVTQTPRYLIKTRGQQVTLSCSPISGHRSVSWYQQTPGQGLQFLFEYFSETQRNKGNFPGRFSGRQFSNSRSEMNVSTLELGDSALYLCASSLEQGVAGNEQYFGPGTRLTVT.

This chain joins TRBV2 and TRBJ2-3; 14 bases match TRBD2. Losses at the gene ends were 1 base for V and 7 bases for J; bases not matched to a gene: 4. CDR1 and CDR2 from the germline V gene are SNHLY and FYNNEI. The CDR3 runs 16 residues. The CDR3, as DNA: TGTGCCAGCAGTGAAGGGGGGACTAGCGGGAGTTATACGCAGTATTTT. Residues: CASSEGGTSGSYTQYF.

CDR3 sequence (DNA): TGTGCCAGCAGCTTGCCTGGGGGAACGGTGGATGAGCAGTTCTTC. Protein product: CASSLPGGTVDEQFF. The chain is built from TRBV5-4 and TRBJ2-1; either TRBD1 or TRBD2 may fit D (5 bases each). The germline V gene encodes CDR1 SGHNT and CDR2 YYREEE (reference sequence). The CDR3 extends over 15 amino acids. V dropped 1 base and J dropped 8 bases, with 16 bases sitting between them.

The chain links TRBV10-3 to TRBJ2-1, with 9 positions matching TRBD2. CDR1 ENHRY and CDR2 SYGVKD come from the germline V gene. The length of the CDR3 is 13 residues. The trim removed 8 bases at V and 4 bases at J, leaving 3 bases unmatched. CDR3 amino acids: CAIRLAEYNEQFF. The CDR3 DNA reads as TGTGCCATCCGACTAGCGGAATACAATGAGCAGTTCTTC.

The rearrangement uses TRBV28 and TRBJ1-1; TRBD1 agrees at 8 bases. CDR1 MDHEN and CDR2 SYDVKM come from the germline V gene. There are 17 residues in the CDR3. The V gene end was trimmed by 3 bases and the J gene end by 0 bases; junction bases not matched to a gene: 9. CDR3 sequence reads: CASSFATGVPMNTEAFF. CDR3 sequence (DNA): TGTGCCAGCAGTTTCGCGACAGGGGTTCCTATGAACACTGAAGCTTTCTTT.

V usage is TRBV5-4 and J usage is TRBJ1-2, with D possibly TRBD1 on 6 matching bases. Germline V gives CDR1 SGHNT, CDR2 YYREEE (reference sequence). The CDR3 length is 15 residues. Trimming shortened V by 2 bases and J by 4 bases, and 15 bases separated the two germline ends. The CDR3 coding sequence is TGTGCCAGCAGCTTACAGGGTGGCTATCCCTATGGCTACACCTTC. It translates to CASSLQGGYPYGYTF.

The V gene is TRBV19, the J gene TRBJ1-5; D gene uncertain. Looked up from germline, CDR1 is LNHDA and CDR2 is SQIVND (reference sequence). V was clipped by 3 bases and J by 4 bases, with 19 bases between them. CDR3 length equals 17 residues. The CDR3 protein is CASSITFGGVANQPQHF. The CDR3 nucleotides are TGTGCCAGTAGTATCACCTTCGGCGGGGTGGCAAATCAGCCCCAGCATTTT.

The chain links TRBV5-1 to TRBJ1-2; D perhaps matches TRBD1 (5 bases). CDR3 size: 13 residues. Germline V lookup: CDR1 SGHRS, CDR2 YFSETQ. V lost 1 base to trimming and J lost 10 bases, with 14 bases between them. The CDR3 spells CASSLLTGSDYTF. The CDR3 coding sequence is TGCGCCAGCAGCTTGCTAACAGGTTCCGACTACACCTTC.

This chain uses TRBV30 with TRBJ1-1; D is undetermined. Germline V gives CDR1 GTSNPN, CDR2 SVGIG (reference sequence). The CDR3 is made up of 13 amino acids. V was clipped by 0 bases and J by 3 bases, with 8 bases between them. CDR3 residues: CAWSVSGDTEAFF. The CDR3 DNA follows: TGTGCCTGGAGTGTTTCAGGTGACACTGAAGCTTTCTTT.

The CDR3 nucleotides are TGTGCCAGTAGTATAGCGGGCAGGGTGGACACTGAAGCTTTCTTT. Encoded protein: CASSIAGRVDTEAFF. The chain links TRBV19 to TRBJ1-1; maybe TRBD1 (5 bases). CDR1 and CDR2 (germline): LNHDA, SQIVND (reference sequence). The CDR3 sequence is 15 residues long. The ends were cut back, 1 base at V and 3 bases at J, with 12 bases in the middle.

Of note for this clone: A junction end diverges from the germline sequence, so it may reflect a read error. V usage is TRBV29-1 and J usage is TRBJ2-5; D is possibly TRBD1 or TRBD2 (7 bases each). There are 14 residues in the CDR3. Germline V gives CDR1 SQVTM, CDR2 ANQGSEA. Written as DNA, the CDR3 is TGCAGCGCTGAAGGTCTAGCGGACAGGGAGACCCAGTACTTC. Its protein product is CSAEGLADRETQYF.

Of note for this clone: A read error may explain this, as a much larger clone is one base away. The J gene is TRBJ1-1, the V gene TRBV25-1, with D tentatively TRBD1 (6 bases). V dropped 6 bases and J dropped 1 base, with 9 bases sitting between them. Per germline, CDR1 MGHDK and CDR2 SYGVNS. The CDR3 has 13 residues. CDR3 loop: CASSLTGNTEAFF. CDR3 in DNA: TGTGCCAGCAGCCTGACAGGGAACACTGAAGCTTTCTTT.

The chain links TRBV3-1 (or the pseudogene TRBV3-2) to TRBJ1-3; D unclear. The CDR3 has 17 amino acids. V lost 5 bases and J 5 bases, leaving 22 bases between the germline ends. Germline V CDR1 and CDR2: LGHDT, YNNKEL (reference sequence). CDR3 sequence (DNA): TGTGCCAGCAGCACTGGAGTTCCCATTTACGCACGAAACACCATATATTTT. Protein sequence: CASSTGVPIYARNTIYF.

V is TRBV6-6 and J is TRBJ2-1, with D possibly being TRBD2 (5 bases). Germline values: CDR1 MNHNY, CDR2 SVGAGI (reference sequence). V was cut by 3 bases and J by 7 bases, with 10 bases left in between. The CDR3 is 13 amino acids. CDR3 coding DNA: TGTGCCAGCAGTTATTCTAGCCCTAATGAGCAGTTCTTC. Its protein is CASSYSSPNEQFF.

This clone was observed a single time. V and J are TRBV27 and TRBJ1-1, with D unresolved. CDR1 and CDR2 from the germline V gene are MNHEY and SMNVEV (reference sequence). V lost 2 bases, J lost 2 bases, and 6 bases lay in between. The CDR3 is 13 amino acids. The CDR3 sequence is CASSLMLNTEAFF. The CDR3 DNA reads as TGTGCCAGCAGTTTAATGCTCAACACTGAAGCTTTCTTT.

This clone was observed a handful of times. V usage is TRBV20-1 and J usage is TRBJ2-7; tentatively, D is TRBD1 (5 bases). The CDR3 runs to 11 residues. V lost 4 bases to trimming and J lost 3 bases, with 7 bases between them. Germline-derived CDR1 and CDR2 are DFQATT and SNEGSKA (reference sequence). This CDR3 is CSATQGYEQYF. CDR3 bases: TGCAGTGCTACCCAGGGCTACGAGCAGTACTTC.